The next 22 T cell receptor beta chains were all read from a single sample in a study of blood T cell repertoires in COVID-19. Repertoires were generated with immunoSEQ multiplex PCR, while TCRdb's copy carries only in-frame clones and drops some. The sample shows fewer than 200,000 clones, over 60% of them seen only once. Sequenced material: peripheral blood. Receptors were obtained from a man between 60 and 75 years old with acute or convalescent COVID-19.

This chain uses TRBV6-5 with TRBJ2-1; 11 bases are shared with TRBD1. CDR1 and CDR2 from the germline V gene are MNHEY and SVGAGI. J lost 7 bases, V lost 7 bases, and 9 bases had no gene match. There are 15 residues in the CDR3. In DNA form, the CDR3 reads TGTGCCAGCAACGGACAGGGGGCGGGCTCAAATGAGCAGTTCTTC. Residues: CASNGQGAGSNEQFF.

The V gene is TRBV3-1 (or the pseudogene TRBV3-2), the J gene TRBJ2-5; 9 nucleotides agree with TRBD1. V lost 6 bases to trimming and J lost 4 bases; unmatched junction nucleotides: 15. The CDR3 has 17 amino acids. Germline V gene sequence: CDR1 LGHDT, CDR2 YNNKEL (reference sequence). The CDR3 DNA is TGTGCCAGCAGACCAAAGAGCAACAGGGGGCAATCAGAGACCCAGTACTTC. It is translated as CASRPKSNRGQSETQYF.

This chain uses TRBV7-2 with TRBJ2-1, with 9 bases that match TRBD1. CDR1 and CDR2 from the germline V gene are SGHTA and FQGNSA. The CDR3 length is 14 residues. V dropped 5 bases and J dropped 3; count of bases not matched to a gene: 2. The CDR3 nucleotides read TGTGCCAGCAGCAGGGGACAGGGCTACAATGAGCAGTTCTTC. It translates to CASSRGQGYNEQFF.

The chain carries TRBV5-1 and TRBJ2-7, with D possibly matching TRBD1 (6 bases). The CDR3 has 15 amino acids. The germline V and J ends were trimmed by 2 bases and 2 bases, with 14 bases remaining between them. Per germline, CDR1 SGHRS and CDR2 YFSETQ. CDR3 in amino acids: CASSFGTPETYEQYF. The CDR3 region has the DNA TGCGCCAGCAGCTTCGGGACACCCGAGACCTACGAGCAGTACTTC.

For the CDR3, the DNA is TGTGCCAGCAGTTTATCGAGGTTTACTAGGGGGAGAGGGGACACTGAAGCTTTCTTT. This codes for CASSLSRFTRGRGDTEAFF. The V gene is TRBV27, the J gene TRBJ1-1; tentatively, D is TRBD1 (6 bases). The ends were cut back, 0 bases at V and 3 bases at J, with 23 bases in the middle. Germline V lookup: CDR1 MNHEY, CDR2 SMNVEV (reference sequence). This CDR3 has 19 amino acids.

The chain recombines TRBV25-1 with TRBJ2-1, with D possibly being TRBD1 (6 bases). Trimming removed 6 bases from V and 2 bases from J, with 8 bases in between. Germline-derived CDR1 and CDR2 are MGHDK and SYGVNS. The length of the CDR3 is 13 residues. As DNA, the CDR3 is TGTGCCAGCAGACAGGGCCCCTACAATGAGCAGTTCTTC. Translating gives CASRQGPYNEQFF.

CDR3 residues: CASRENPFGGGYGYTF. The CDR3 DNA reads as TGTGCCAGCAGGGAAAATCCTTTCGGGGGGGGCTATGGCTACACCTTC. The chain recombines TRBV6-1 with TRBJ1-2; D is possibly TRBD1 (5 bases). Germline V gene lookup returns CDR1 MNHNS and CDR2 SASEGT. V was trimmed by 6 bases and J by 4 bases, leaving 21 bases between them. The CDR3 is 16 residues long.

This clone was counted a few times. V is TRBV4-3 and J is TRBJ2-2, with D possibly TRBD1 on 5 matching bases. Trimming cost V 0 bases and J 5 bases, with 13 bases left between them. The CDR3 is 16 residues long. CDR1 LGHNA and CDR2 YSLEER come from the germline V gene. The CDR3 region has the DNA TGCGCCAGCAGCCAAGAATGGACAACCGGGACCGGGGAGCTGTTTTTT. It is translated as CASSQEWTTGTGELFF.

The V call is TRBV19, the J call TRBJ1-2; D is perhaps TRBD1 (6 bases). The germline V and J ends were trimmed by 5 bases and 4 bases, with 20 bases remaining between them. Germline V lookup: CDR1 LNHDA, CDR2 SQIVND (reference sequence). The CDR3 extends over 16 amino acids. In nucleotides, the CDR3 is TGTGCCAGTAGTGAGAACCTTGGGGGGGCTGGCTATGGCTACACCTTC. As protein: CASSENLGGAGYGYTF.

The chain employs TRBV5-4 and TRBJ2-5; no definite D call. The germline gives CDR1 SGHNT, CDR2 YYREEE (reference sequence). This CDR3 is built from 11 residues. V was shortened by 4 bases and J by 5 bases, with 6 bases between the two germline ends. In nucleotides, the CDR3 is TGTGCCAGCAGCATCAGGGAGACCCAGTACTTC. This gives the protein CASSIRETQYF.

The gene calls are TRBV7-3 and TRBJ2-7; the D gene is possibly TRBD1 (7 bases). Trimming cost V 5 bases and J 4 bases, with 21 bases left between them. Germline CDR1 and CDR2: SGHTA and FQGTGA. The CDR3 is made up of 16 amino acids. The CDR3 bases are TGTGCCAGCAGCACCCTAGGAGGGACAGCTGATTACGAGCAGTACTTC. Protein product: CASSTLGGTADYEQYF. Combining the CDR3 with reference TRBV7-3 and TRBJ2-7 gives the whole variable domain GAGVSQTPSNKVTEKGKYVELRCDPISGHTALYWYRQSLGQGPEFLIYFQGTGAADDSGLPNDRFFAVRPEGSVSTLKIQRTERGDSAVYLCASSTLGGTADYEQYFGPGTRLTVT.

The chain combines TRBV29-1 with TRBJ2-5, with a possible D match to TRBD1 (6 bases). This CDR3 has 14 residues. Trimming shortened V by 4 bases and J by 1 base, and 13 bases separated the two germline ends. The V gene's germline CDR1 is SQVTM and CDR2 ANQGSEA. The CDR3 sequence: CSVVEARGQETQYF. Written as DNA, the CDR3 is TGCAGCGTTGTGGAGGCCAGGGGCCAAGAGACCCAGTACTTC.

This chain joins TRBV2 and TRBJ2-7, with TRBD1 matching over 9 bases. This CDR3 is 15 amino acids long. V lost 6 bases to trimming and J lost 5 bases; unmatched junction nucleotides: 11. Germline V CDR1 and CDR2: SNHLY, FYNNEI. The CDR3 nucleotides are TGTGCCAGCAGGGATGGGGACAGGGCGGGGGACGAGCAGTACTTC. Residues: CASRDGDRAGDEQYF.

CDR3 region: CASSYYSNEKLFF. DNA for the CDR3: TGTGCCAGCAGTTATTACTCCAATGAAAAACTGTTTTTT. The rearrangement links TRBV6-5 to TRBJ1-4; D ambiguous. This CDR3 has 13 residues. From germline, CDR1 is MNHEY and CDR2 SVGAGI. V lost 3 bases to trimming and J lost 5 bases, with 7 bases between them.

CDR3 bases: TGTGCCAGCAGCCCCGAGCCGGGATCGGCTGTGGGCGGCTACACCTTC. Encoded protein: CASSPEPGSAVGGYTF. The rearrangement joins TRBV7-3 to TRBJ1-2; D is ambiguous. CDR1 and CDR2 from the germline V gene are SGHTA and FQGTGA. The length of the CDR3 is 16 residues. Trimming took 5 bases from V and 8 from J, leaving 24 bases between them.

The CDR3 reads CASSPPPGMGGNTIYF. The DNA for the CDR3 is TGTGCCAGCTCACCACCGCCAGGGATGGGTGGAAACACCATATATTTT. This chain uses TRBV18 with TRBJ1-3; TRBD1 is a possible D gene (5 bases). This CDR3 region has 16 residues. CDR1 and CDR2 from the germline V gene are KGHSH and LQKENI. V was pared by 0 bases and J by 3 bases, with 12 bases between.

The chain employs TRBV11-1 and TRBJ2-5; D perhaps matches TRBD1 (6 bases). This CDR3 spans 15 amino acids. V was pared by 1 base and J by 4 bases, with 13 bases between. The germline V gene encodes CDR1 SGHAT and CDR2 FQDESV (reference sequence). CDR3 protein: CASSLGPTGSETQYF. CDR3 nucleotide sequence: TGTGCCAGCAGCTTAGGACCCACAGGGTCAGAGACCCAGTACTTC.

The chain couples TRBV19 to TRBJ2-3, with TRBD2 identical over 13 bases. This CDR3 region has 15 residues. CDR1 and CDR2 from the germline V gene are LNHDA and SQIVND (reference sequence). Losses at the gene ends were 7 bases for V and 6 bases for J; bases not matched to a gene: 7. The CDR3 region is CASTPTSGGWDTQYF. CDR3 DNA sequence: TGTGCCAGTACCCCGACTAGCGGGGGGTGGGATACGCAGTATTTT.

This chain joins TRBV4-1 and TRBJ1-2, with TRBD1 matching 7 bases. The V segment lost 2 bases and the J segment 4 bases; nucleotides outside the gene matches: 13. Looked up from germline, CDR1 is MGHRA and CDR2 is YSYEKL. This CDR3 region has 17 residues. CDR3 amino acids: CASSQRDSRIGAYGYTF. The CDR3, as DNA: TGCGCCAGCAGCCAACGGGACAGCAGAATCGGTGCCTATGGCTACACCTTC.

The rearrangement joins TRBV6-5 to TRBJ1-2, with D unresolved. The CDR3 extends over 14 amino acids. Looked up from germline, CDR1 is MNHEY and CDR2 is SVGAGI. V was cut by 4 bases and J by 4 bases, with 13 bases left in between. The CDR3 reads CASSFSPTGYGYTF. CDR3 sequence (DNA): TGTGCCAGCAGTTTTTCCCCGACGGGCTATGGCTACACCTTC.

The chain is built from TRBV19 and TRBJ1-1; no reliable D call. Germline CDR1 LNHDA, CDR2 SQIVND (reference sequence). Trimming removed 7 bases from V and 11 bases from J, with 23 bases in between. The CDR3 length is 14 residues. The CDR3 loop is CASTKLHTGSTAFF. Here the CDR3 DNA reads TGTGCCAGTACCAAACTACACACGGGGTCTACGGCTTTCTTT.

In its sample, this clone was seen a few times. The chain recombines TRBV27 with TRBJ2-1, with D perhaps matching TRBD2 (6 bases). Looked up from germline, CDR1 is MNHEY and CDR2 is SMNVEV (reference sequence). With 5 bases removed from V and 4 bases from J, the gap between germline ends came to 21 bases. The CDR3 sequence is 17 residues long. CDR3 DNA sequence: TGTGCCAGCAGTCCTACCGGAGGGGTAGCGGCTTACAATGAGCAGTTCTTC. This translates into CASSPTGGVAAYNEQFF.